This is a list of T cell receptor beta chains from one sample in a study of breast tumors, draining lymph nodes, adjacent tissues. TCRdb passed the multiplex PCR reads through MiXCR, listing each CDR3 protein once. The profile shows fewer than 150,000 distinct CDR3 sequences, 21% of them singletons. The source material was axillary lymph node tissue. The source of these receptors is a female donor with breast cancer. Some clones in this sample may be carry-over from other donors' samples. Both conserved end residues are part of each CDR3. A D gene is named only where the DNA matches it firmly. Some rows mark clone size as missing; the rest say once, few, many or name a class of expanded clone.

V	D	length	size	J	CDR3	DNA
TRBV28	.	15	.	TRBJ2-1	CATRSGTFSYNEQFF	TGTGCCACCCGATCCGGGACATTCTCCTACAATGAGCAGTTCTTC
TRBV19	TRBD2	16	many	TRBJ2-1	CASSLLAGGLVDEQFF	TGTGCCAGTAGTTTATTAGCGGGAGGGCTCGTCGATGAGCAGTTCTTC
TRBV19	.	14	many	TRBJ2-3	CASTGLASTDTQYF	TGTGCCAGTACGGGGTTAGCGTCCACAGATACGCAGTATTTT
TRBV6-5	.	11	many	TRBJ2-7	CASRLLRDMYF	TGTGCCAGCAGATTACTCCGGGATATGTACTTC
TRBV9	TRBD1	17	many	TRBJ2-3	CASSSAGTGGGTDTQYF	TGTGCCAGCAGCTCAGCCGGGACAGGGGGCGGCACAGATACGCAGTATTTT
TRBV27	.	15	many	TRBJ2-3	CASSFRQFSTDTQYF	TGTGCCAGCAGTTTCCGACAGTTTAGCACAGATACGCAGTATTTT
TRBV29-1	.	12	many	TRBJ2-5	CSAGEFQETQYF	TGCAGCGCGGGAGAATTCCAAGAGACCCAGTACTTC
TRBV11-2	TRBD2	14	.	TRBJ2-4	CASSLGSSGDIQYF	TGTGCCAGCAGCTTAGGTTCTAGCGGGGACATTCAGTACTTC
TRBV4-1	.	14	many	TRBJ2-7	CASSQIRGSYEQYF	TGCGCCAGCAGCCAAATTCGGGGGTCCTACGAGCAGTACTTC
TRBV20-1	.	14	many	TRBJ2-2	CSASKETTPYGLFF	TGCAGTGCTAGTAAGGAGACCACGCCATACGGGCTGTTTTTT
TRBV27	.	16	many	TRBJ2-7	CASSPIWSGALYEQYF	TGTGCCAGCAGTCCGATCTGGAGCGGAGCCCTTTACGAGCAGTACTTC
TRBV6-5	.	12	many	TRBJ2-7	CASSNREYEQYF	TGTGCCAGCAGTAACCGAGAATACGAGCAGTACTTC
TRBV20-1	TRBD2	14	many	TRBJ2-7	CSARVGTSFYEQYF	TGCAGTGCTAGGGTAGGGACTAGCTTTTACGAGCAGTACTTC
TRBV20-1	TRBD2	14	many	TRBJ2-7	CSAQPASGYYEQYF	TGCAGTGCCCAGCCGGCTAGCGGGTACTACGAGCAGTACTTC
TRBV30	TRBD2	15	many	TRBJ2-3	CAWSVGTRNRDTQYF	TGTGCCTGGAGTGTGGGGACTAGAAACCGAGATACGCAGTATTTT
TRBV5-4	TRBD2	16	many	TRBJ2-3	CASSLAWREATDTQYF	TGTGCCAGCAGCTTGGCCTGGCGGGAGGCGACAGATACGCAGTATTTT
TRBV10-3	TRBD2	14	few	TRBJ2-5	CAISEAGGLETQYF	TGTGCCATCAGTGAAGCGGGAGGGCTCGAGACCCAGTACTTC
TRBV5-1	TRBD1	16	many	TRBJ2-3	CASSSGQAINTDTQYF	TGCGCCAGCAGCTCTGGACAGGCCATTAACACAGATACGCAGTATTTT
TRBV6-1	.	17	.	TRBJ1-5	CAGSPPGRGNSNQPQHF	TGTGCCGGCAGTCCCCCCGGCCGCGGTAATAGCAATCAGCCCCAGCATTTT
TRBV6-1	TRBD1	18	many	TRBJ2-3	CATPPSSRTGGFTDTQYF	TGTGCCACCCCCCCTTCCTCCCGGACAGGGGGATTCACAGATACGCAGTATTTT
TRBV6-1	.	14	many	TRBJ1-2	CASRREGRQYGYTF	TGTGCCAGCAGGAGGGAGGGCAGGCAATATGGCTACACCTTC
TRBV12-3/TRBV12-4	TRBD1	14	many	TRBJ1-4	CASNAGTANEKLFF	TGTGCCAGTAACGCCGGGACAGCTAATGAAAAACTGTTTTTT
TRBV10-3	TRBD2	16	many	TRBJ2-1	CAISESITAGLNEQFF	TGTGCCATCAGTGAGTCGATAACAGCGGGACTTAATGAGCAGTTCTTC
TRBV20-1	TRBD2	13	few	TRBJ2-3	CSASPLAGGTQYF	TGCAGTGCTAGTCCCCTAGCGGGAGGTACGCAGTATTTT
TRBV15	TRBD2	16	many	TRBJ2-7	CATSRDSGDTHYEQYF	TGTGCCACCAGCAGAGATAGCGGGGACACACACTACGAGCAGTACTTC
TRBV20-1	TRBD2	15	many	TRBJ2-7	CSARRTSAIEGKQYF	TGCAGTGCTAGACGAACTAGCGCCATAGAGGGGAAGCAGTACTTC
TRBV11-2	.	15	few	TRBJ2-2	CASSSPQGQTGELFF	TGTGCCAGCAGTAGTCCCCAAGGACAGACCGGGGAGCTGTTTTTT
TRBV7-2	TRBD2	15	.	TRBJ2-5	CASSLVSGGLETQYF	TGTGCCAGCAGCCTCGTCAGCGGGGGGTTAGAGACCCAGTACTTC
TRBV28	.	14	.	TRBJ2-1	CASSRGTDHNEQFF	TGTGCCAGCAGTCGCGGGACCGACCACAATGAGCAGTTCTTC
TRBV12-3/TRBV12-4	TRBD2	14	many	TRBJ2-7	CASTLSGDYYEQYF	TGTGCCAGCACCCTTAGCGGGGACTACTACGAGCAGTACTTC